This TCR beta chain stems from a study of blood T cell repertoires in COVID-19. Study summary: Sources were T cells, B-cell-depleted T cells, or PBMCs; the material itself was cDNA or gDNA.

In the original workflow: Estimation of nucleated cell counts was performed using reference gene primer amplification. The assay was immunoSEQ multiplex PCR, and TCRdb's table has in-frame clones only and misses some. That table furnishes V, J and clone size, whereas the DNA furnished D and trimming. This table holds 100,000 to 150,000 clones, approximately 85% found once. Germline V gene lookup returns CDR1 SGHAT and CDR2 FQDESV (reference sequence). V lost 4 bases and J lost 0; bases outside the gene matches: 3. This CDR3 region has 15 residues. Relative to its sample, this clone is medium-sized. The chain joins TRBV11-1 to TRBJ1-1, with TRBD1 matching over 9 bases. This TCR was sampled from an elderly woman with acute or convalescent COVID-19. The specimen sequenced was peripheral blood. The CDR3 DNA is TGTGCCAGCAGCTCTACAGGGGGCGTGAACACTGAAGCTTTCTTT. This gives the protein CASSSTGGVNTEAFF.